The T cell receptor (beta chain) under discussion was sequenced for a study of shared clonotypes between healthy human individuals. Germline values: CDR1 SGDLS, CDR2 YYNGEE. With 7 bases removed from V and 6 bases from J, the gap between germline ends came to 18 bases. This CDR3 has 14 residues. Clones were sequenced by immunoSEQ multiplex PCR, and TCRdb holds only the in-frame ones, with some missing. The data hold millions of clones, with about 95% observed a single time. Naive CD8 cells lacked CD45RO and underwent positive selection for CCR7, leaving out terminally differentiated effector memory CD45RA+ cells.

Specimen: naive CD8+ T cells sorted from blood. The chain combines TRBV9 with TRBJ2-3; a possible D gene is TRBD2 (6 bases). This clonotype was obtained from a young man in good health. CDR3 amino acids: CASALASLGDTQYF. As DNA, the CDR3 is TGTGCCAGCGCTCTAGCGTCCCTAGGGGATACGCAGTATTTT.